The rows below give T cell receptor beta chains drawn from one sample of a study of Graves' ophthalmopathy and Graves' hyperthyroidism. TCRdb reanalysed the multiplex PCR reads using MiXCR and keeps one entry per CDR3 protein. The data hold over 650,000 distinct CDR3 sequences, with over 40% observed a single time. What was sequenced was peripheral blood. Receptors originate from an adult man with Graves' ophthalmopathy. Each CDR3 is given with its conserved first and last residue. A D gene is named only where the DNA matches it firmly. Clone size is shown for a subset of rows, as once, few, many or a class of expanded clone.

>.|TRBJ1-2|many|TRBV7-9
TGTGCCAGCAGCCCTAAGGACAGACACTATGGCTACACCTTC
CASSPKDRHYGYTF
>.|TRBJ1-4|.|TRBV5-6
TGTGCCAGCAGCGGCCCCTCCAATGAAAAACTGTTTTTT
CASSGPSNEKLFF
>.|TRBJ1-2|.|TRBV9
TGTGCCAGCAGCGTAGCTGTTAACCCAAACGAGGGGAGCTACACCTTC
CASSVAVNPNEGSYTF
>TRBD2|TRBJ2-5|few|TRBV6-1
TGTGCCAGCAGTGTGGCTAGCGGGGGGCATACACCACAAGAGACCCAGTACTTC
CASSVASGGHTPQETQYF
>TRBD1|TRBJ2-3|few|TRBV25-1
TGTGCCAGCAGTGAAGCGTTGATTGGGACAGGGACAGATACGCAGTATTTT
CASSEALIGTGTDTQYF
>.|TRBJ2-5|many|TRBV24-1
TGTGCCACCCGCGACCAAGAGACCCAGTACTTC
CATRDQETQYF
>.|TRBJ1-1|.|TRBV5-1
TGCGCCAGCAGCTTGGATGTGTCGGCTGAAGCTTTCTTT
CASSLDVSAEAFF
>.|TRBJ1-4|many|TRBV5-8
TGTGCCAGCAGCCCCACAGTTGCAACTAATGAAAAACTGTTTTTT
CASSPTVATNEKLFF
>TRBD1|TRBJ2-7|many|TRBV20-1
TGCAGTGCTAGAGACCAGACAGGGTTAAGCTACGAGCAGTACTTC
CSARDQTGLSYEQYF
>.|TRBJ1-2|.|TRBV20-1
TGCAGTGCTAGAACCCGGACGGGAGGGGATGGCTACACCTTC
CSARTRTGGDGYTF
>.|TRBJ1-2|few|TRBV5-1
TGCGCCAGCAGCTTGAGACTTTTCTACACCTTC
CASSLRLFYTF
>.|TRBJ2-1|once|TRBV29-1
TGCAGCTCCCCCCCACCGTCCGGGGGCAATGAGCAGTTCTTC
CSSPPPSGGNEQFF
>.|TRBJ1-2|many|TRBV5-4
TGTGCCAGCAGCTTGGCTGATGGCGGGACCGCCTATGGCTACACCTTC
CASSLADGGTAYGYTF
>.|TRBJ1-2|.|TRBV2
TGTGCCAGCAGTACTACCAGGGACTATGGCTACACCTTC
CASSTTRDYGYTF
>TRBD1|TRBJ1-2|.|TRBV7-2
TGTGCCAGCAGCTCCTTGACAGGGGTGAGAGGCTACACCTTC
CASSSLTGVRGYTF
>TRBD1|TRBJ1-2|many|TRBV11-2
TGTGCCAGCAGACCGCCTGTAAGGGGGCAGGGCTATGGCTACACCTTC
CASRPPVRGQGYGYTF
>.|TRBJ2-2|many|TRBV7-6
TGTGCCAGCAGCTTATACGTAGCGGAGGTCGCCGGGGAGCTGTTTTTT
CASSLYVAEVAGELFF
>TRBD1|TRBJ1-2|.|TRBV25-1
TGTGCCAGCAGCTATGACAGGGGGCTTGACACCTTC
CASSYDRGLDTF
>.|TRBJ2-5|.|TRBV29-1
TGCAGCGTTGAAGATAATCGGGGCGACGAGACCCAGTACTTC
CSVEDNRGDETQYF
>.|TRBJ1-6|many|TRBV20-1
TGCAGTGCTAGTCCGACGGACGCGTGGGAACCCCTCCACTTT
CSASPTDAWEPLHF